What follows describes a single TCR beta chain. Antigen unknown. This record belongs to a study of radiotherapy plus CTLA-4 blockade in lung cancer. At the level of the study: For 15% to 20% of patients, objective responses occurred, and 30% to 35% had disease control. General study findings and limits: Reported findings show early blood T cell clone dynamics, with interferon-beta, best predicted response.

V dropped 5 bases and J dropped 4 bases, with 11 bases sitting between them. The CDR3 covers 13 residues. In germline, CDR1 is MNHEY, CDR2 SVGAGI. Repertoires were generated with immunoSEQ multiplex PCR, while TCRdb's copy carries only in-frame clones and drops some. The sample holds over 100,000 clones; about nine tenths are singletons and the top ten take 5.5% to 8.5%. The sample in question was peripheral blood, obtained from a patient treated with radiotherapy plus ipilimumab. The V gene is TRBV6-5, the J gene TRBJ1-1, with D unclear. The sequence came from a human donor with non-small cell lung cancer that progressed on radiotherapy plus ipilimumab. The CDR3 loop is CASSTRPGTEAFF. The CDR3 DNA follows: TGTGCCAGCAGTACTAGACCTGGCACTGAAGCTTTCTTT.